The sequence of this TCR beta chain was determined in a study of blood T cell repertoires in COVID-19. Germline values: CDR1 MNHEY, CDR2 SMNVEV (reference sequence). V lost 2 bases and J lost 5; bases outside the gene matches: 12. The CDR3 loop spans 20 amino acids. The table came from immunoSEQ multiplex PCR; TCRdb's copy has only in-frame clones and leaves some out. Among about 220,000 clones listed, under 90% were seen once. This chain uses TRBV27 with TRBJ2-2; 15 bases match TRBD2. The TCR sequence derives from a woman aged 60 to 75 who had recovered from COVID-19. Material: PBMCs or T cells enriched from blood (not recorded which). CDR3 in DNA: TGTGCCAGCAGTTTACCTTCGGGACTAGCGGGAGGTGTCAGGACCGGGGAGCTGTTTTTT. This translates into CASSLPSGLAGGVRTGELFF.